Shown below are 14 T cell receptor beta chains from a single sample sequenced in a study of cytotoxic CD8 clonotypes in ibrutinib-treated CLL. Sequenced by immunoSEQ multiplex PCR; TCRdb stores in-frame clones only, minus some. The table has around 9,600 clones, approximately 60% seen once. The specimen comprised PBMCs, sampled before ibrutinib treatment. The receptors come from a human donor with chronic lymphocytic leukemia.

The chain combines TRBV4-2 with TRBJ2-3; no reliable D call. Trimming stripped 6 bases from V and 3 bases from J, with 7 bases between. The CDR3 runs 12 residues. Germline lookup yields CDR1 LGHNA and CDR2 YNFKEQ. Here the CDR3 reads CASRDRTDTQYF. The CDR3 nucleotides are TGTGCCAGCAGGGATCGGACAGATACGCAGTATTTT.

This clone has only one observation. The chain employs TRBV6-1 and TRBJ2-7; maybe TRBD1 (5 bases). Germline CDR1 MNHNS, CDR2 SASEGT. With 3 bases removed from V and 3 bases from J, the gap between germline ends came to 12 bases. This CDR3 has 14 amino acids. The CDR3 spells CASSDRVGIYEQYF. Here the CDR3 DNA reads TGTGCCAGCAGTGACAGGGTAGGGATCTACGAGCAGTACTTC.

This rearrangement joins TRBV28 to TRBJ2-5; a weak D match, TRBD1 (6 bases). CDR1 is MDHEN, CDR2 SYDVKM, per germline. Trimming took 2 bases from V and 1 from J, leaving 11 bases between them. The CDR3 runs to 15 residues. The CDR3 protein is CASSLQGPTQETQYF. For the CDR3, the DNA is TGTGCCAGCAGTTTACAGGGGCCGACCCAAGAGACCCAGTACTTC.

CDR3 bases: TGTGCCAGCAGCTTATCGGGACTAGAAGGGCAGACCCAGTACTTC. Translating it yields CASSLSGLEGQTQYF. The rearrangement uses TRBV7-3 and TRBJ2-5; TRBD2 aligns across 8 bases. Germline CDR1 and CDR2: SGHTA and FQGTGA. V was pared by 2 bases and J by 6 bases, with 8 bases of the junction left unmatched. This CDR3 contains 15 residues. Using reference TRBV7-3 and TRBJ2-5 for the parts outside the CDR3, the full variable domain is GAGVSQTPSNKVTEKGKYVELRCDPISGHTALYWYRQSLGQGPEFLIYFQGTGAADDSGLPNDRFFAVRPEGSVSTLKIQRTERGDSAVYLCASSLSGLEGQTQYFGPGTRLLVL.

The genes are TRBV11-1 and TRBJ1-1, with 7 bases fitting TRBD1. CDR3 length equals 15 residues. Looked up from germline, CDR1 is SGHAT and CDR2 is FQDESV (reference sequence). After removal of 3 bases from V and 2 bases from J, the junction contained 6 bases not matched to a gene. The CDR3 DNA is TGTGCCAGCAGCTTCCTTACAGGGGCCAACACTGAAGCTTTCTTT. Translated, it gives CASSFLTGANTEAFF. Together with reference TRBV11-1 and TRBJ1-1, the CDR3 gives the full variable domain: EAEVAQSPRYKITEKSQAVAFWCDPISGHATLYWYRQILGQGPELLVQFQDESVVDDSQLPKDRFSAERLKGVDSTLKIQPAELGDSAMYLCASSFLTGANTEAFFGQGTRLTVV.

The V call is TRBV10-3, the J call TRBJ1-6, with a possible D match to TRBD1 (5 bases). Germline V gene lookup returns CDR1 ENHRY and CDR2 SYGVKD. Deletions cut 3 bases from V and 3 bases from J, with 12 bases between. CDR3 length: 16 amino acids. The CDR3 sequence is CAISDPRQNYNSPLHF. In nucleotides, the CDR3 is TGTGCCATCAGTGACCCTCGACAGAACTATAATTCACCCCTCCACTTT.

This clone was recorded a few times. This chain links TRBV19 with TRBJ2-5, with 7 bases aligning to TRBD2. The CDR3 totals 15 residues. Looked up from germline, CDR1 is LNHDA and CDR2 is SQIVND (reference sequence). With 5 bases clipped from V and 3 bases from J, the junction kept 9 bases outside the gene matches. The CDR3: CASSFILARKETQYF. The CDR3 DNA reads TGTGCCAGTAGTTTTATACTAGCGAGAAAAGAGACCCAGTACTTC.

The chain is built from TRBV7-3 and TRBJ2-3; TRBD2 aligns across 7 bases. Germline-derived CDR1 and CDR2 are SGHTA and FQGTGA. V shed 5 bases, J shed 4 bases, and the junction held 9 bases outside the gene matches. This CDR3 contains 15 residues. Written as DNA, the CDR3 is TGTGCCAGCAGCACGGGACTACTAGGGGCAGATACGCAGTATTTT. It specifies CASSTGLLGADTQYF.

The CDR3 DNA follows: TGTGCCAGCAGTTACCCGAGGACAGGGAGGGTGGCTTTCTTT. Translation gives CASSYPRTGRVAFF. The chain employs TRBV6-6 and TRBJ1-1, with 8 bases identical to TRBD1. The length of the CDR3 is 14 residues. V lost 2 bases, J lost 11 bases, and 10 bases stayed unmatched. CDR1 is MNHNY, CDR2 SVGAGI, per germline (reference sequence).

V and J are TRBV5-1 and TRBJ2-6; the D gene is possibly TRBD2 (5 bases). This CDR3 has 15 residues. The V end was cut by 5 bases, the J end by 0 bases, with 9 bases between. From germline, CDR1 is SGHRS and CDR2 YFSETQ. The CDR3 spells CASSAGGSGANVLTF. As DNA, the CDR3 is TGCGCCAGCAGTGCCGGAGGCTCTGGGGCCAACGTCCTGACTTTC.

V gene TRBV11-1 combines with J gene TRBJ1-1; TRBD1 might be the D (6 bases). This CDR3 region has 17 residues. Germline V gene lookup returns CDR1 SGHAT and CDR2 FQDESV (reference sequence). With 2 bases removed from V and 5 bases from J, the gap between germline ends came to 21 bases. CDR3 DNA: TGTGCCAGCAGCTTACTCAGGGGTTTCGGTTTAGGGACTGAAGCTTTCTTT. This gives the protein CASSLLRGFGLGTEAFF.

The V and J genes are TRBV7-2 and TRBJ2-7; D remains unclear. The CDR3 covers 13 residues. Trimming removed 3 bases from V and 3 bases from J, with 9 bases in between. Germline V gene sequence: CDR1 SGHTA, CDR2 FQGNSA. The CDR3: CASSLELGYEQYF. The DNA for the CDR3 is TGTGCCAGCAGCTTGGAACTGGGCTACGAGCAGTACTTC.

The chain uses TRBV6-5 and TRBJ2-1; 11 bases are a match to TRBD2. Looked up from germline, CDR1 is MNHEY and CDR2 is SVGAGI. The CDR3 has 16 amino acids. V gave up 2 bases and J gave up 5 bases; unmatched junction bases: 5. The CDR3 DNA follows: TGTGCCAGCAGTTACACTAGCGGGAGTTGGGACAATGAGCAGTTCTTC. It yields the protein CASSYTSGSWDNEQFF.

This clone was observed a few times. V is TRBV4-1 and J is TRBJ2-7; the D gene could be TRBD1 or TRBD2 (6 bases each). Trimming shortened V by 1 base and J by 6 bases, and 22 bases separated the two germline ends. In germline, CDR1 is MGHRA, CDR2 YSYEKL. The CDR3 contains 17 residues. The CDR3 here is CASSQVRGGTGFTEQYF. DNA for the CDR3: TGCGCCAGCAGCCAAGTACGGGGAGGAACAGGGTTTACCGAGCAGTACTTC.